The next 26 T cell receptor beta chains were all read from a single sample in a study of T cells expressing NK-cell markers. TCRdb derives one entry per CDR3 protein from the 5' RACE reads, leaving out DNA. The listing records roughly 390,000 distinct CDR3 sequences. Specimen: blood T cells: a sorted CD56 or NKG2C T cell subset, CD4+ or CD8+ T cells, or bulk PBMC T cells (not recorded which). The source is a woman aged 45-65 years in good health.

The rearrangement joins TRBV12-3 or TRBV12-4 to TRBJ2-2. This CDR3 is built from 15 residues. The CDR3 loop is CASSYDGTATGELFF.

V usage is TRBV9 and J usage is TRBJ2-5; absent DNA, TCRdb's TRBD1 call cannot be checked. Germline V gene sequence: CDR1 SGDLS, CDR2 YYNGEE. The CDR3 loop spans 14 amino acids. CDR3 residues: CASSVGLGGRAQYF.

The chain employs TRBV11-2 and TRBJ2-2; checking the TCRdb D call of TRBD2 is not possible without DNA. Looked up from germline, CDR1 is SGHAT and CDR2 is FQNNGV. CDR3 length: 14 residues. This chain's CDR3 is CASSFSLAYGELFF.

The chain joins TRBV29-1 to TRBJ1-1; lacking DNA, the TRBD1 call made by TCRdb goes unchecked. Germline CDR1 and CDR2: SQVTM and ANQGSEA. CDR3 size: 15 residues. The CDR3 loop is CSVGQGARWNTEAFF. Using reference TRBV29-1 and TRBJ1-1 for the parts outside the CDR3, the full variable domain is SAVISQKPSRDICQRGTSLTIQCQVDSQVTMMFWYRQQPGQSLTLIATANQGSEATYESGFVIDKFPISRPNLTFSTLTVSNMSPEDSSIYLCSVGQGARWNTEAFFGQGTRLTVV.

This chain uses TRBV5-5 with TRBJ1-3. The germline V gene has CDR1 SGHKS and CDR2 YYEKEE (reference sequence). The CDR3 contains 15 residues. Here the CDR3 reads CASSSGIGQGNTIYF. Full variable domain (missing parts from reference TRBV5-5 and TRBJ1-3): DAGVTQSPTHLIKTRGQQVTLRCSPISGHKSVSWYQQVLGQGPQFIFQYYEKEERGRGNFPDRFSARQFPNYSSELNVNALLLGDSALYLCASSSGIGQGNTIYFGEGSWLTVV.

The rearrangement joins TRBV27 to TRBJ2-6. The CDR3 length is 17 residues. Per the germline V gene, CDR1 is MNHEY and CDR2 is SMNVEV (reference sequence). CDR3 in amino acids: CASSSDGPSSGANVLTF. Supplemented by reference TRBV27 and TRBJ2-6, the full variable domain reads EAQVTQNPRYLITVTGKKLTVTCSQNMNHEYMSWYRQDPGLGLRQIYYSMNVEVTDKGDVPEGYKVSRKEKRNFPLILESPSPNQTSLYFCASSSDGPSSGANVLTFGAGSRLTVL.

V usage is TRBV6-5 and J usage is TRBJ2-1. This CDR3 has 15 residues. Germline loops: CDR1 MNHEY, CDR2 SVGAGI. The CDR3 here is CASTRMGMGYNEQFF.

The chain has TRBV4-2 and TRBJ2-4; TCRdb's D call, TRBD2, is unchecked because there is no DNA. The CDR3 contains 15 residues. Germline CDR1 reads LGHNA; CDR2 reads YNFKEQ. CDR3 region: CASSQEQRGLNIQYF.

The chain recombines TRBV20-1 with TRBJ1-1; with no DNA, the TCRdb D assignment of TRBD1 cannot be verified. The CDR3 covers 15 residues. CDR1 and CDR2 from the germline V gene are DFQATT and SNEGSKA (reference sequence). The chain's CDR3 is CSAYYYMTEHTEAFF.

The chain is built from TRBV4-2 and TRBJ1-5. The CDR3 spans 15 residues. Germline CDR1 is LGHNA and CDR2 is YNFKEQ. The chain's CDR3 is CASSQDPHSNQPQHF.

V usage is TRBV2 and J usage is TRBJ2-1; TCRdb picks TRBD2, but there is no DNA to check that call. CDR1 is SNHLY and CDR2 is FYNNEI in the germline V gene. This CDR3 comprises 13 residues. CDR3 protein: CASRDSEWNEQFF.

The rearrangement uses TRBV4-1 and TRBJ2-1; checking the TCRdb D call of TRBD1 is not possible without DNA. Germline V CDR1 and CDR2: MGHRA, YSYEKL. CDR3 length: 16 residues. This CDR3 reads CASSQGGTALYNEQFF.

The rearrangement uses TRBV12-5 and TRBJ2-1; checking the TCRdb D call of TRBD1 is not possible without DNA. The CDR3 sequence is 15 residues long. CDR1 and CDR2 from the germline V gene are LGHNT and FRNRAP. CDR3 sequence: CASGLGQGALNEQFF. Using reference TRBV12-5 and TRBJ2-1 for the parts outside the CDR3, the full variable domain is DARVTQTPRHKVTEMGQEVTMRCQPILGHNTVFWYRQTMMQGLELLAYFRNRAPLDDSGMPKDRFSAEMPDATLATLKIQPSEPRDSAVYFCASGLGQGALNEQFFGPGTRLTVL.

The V call is TRBV5-5, the J call TRBJ1-5; TCRdb picks TRBD1, but there is no DNA to check that call. This CDR3 contains 16 residues. CDR1 is SGHKS, CDR2 YYEKEE, per germline (reference sequence). The CDR3 spells CASSSLQGSSNQPQHF.

This chain links TRBV25-1 with TRBJ1-1; TCRdb's D call, TRBD1, is unchecked because there is no DNA. The length of the CDR3 is 15 residues. Per the germline V gene, CDR1 is MGHDK and CDR2 is SYGVNS. The CDR3 loop is CASSGYPHPGTEAFF.

The chain links TRBV3-1 to TRBJ1-4. The CDR3 has 14 amino acids. Germline V lookup: CDR1 LGHDT, CDR2 YNNKEL (reference sequence). The CDR3 is CASSRGTSGEKLFF.

The chain employs TRBV29-1 and TRBJ2-1; TCRdb names TRBD2, which stays unverified in the absence of DNA. The V gene's germline CDR1 is SQVTM and CDR2 ANQGSEA. The CDR3 length is 12 residues. CDR3 amino acids: CSVLAGVGEQFF.

The chain employs TRBV4-1 and TRBJ2-7; TCRdb reports TRBD1, a call that lacks DNA to check it against. There are 13 residues in the CDR3. Germline V gives CDR1 MGHRA, CDR2 YSYEKL. The CDR3 region is CASRSGIGGEQYF.

This chain joins TRBV3-1 and TRBJ1-1; there is no DNA to check the TCRdb D call of TRBD1. CDR3 length: 12 amino acids. Germline V CDR1 and CDR2: LGHDT, YNNKEL (reference sequence). Here the CDR3 reads CASSHGQGEAFF.

The chain joins TRBV12-3 or TRBV12-4 to TRBJ2-3; TCRdb designates TRBD2, a call that cannot be tested without DNA. This CDR3 comprises 15 residues. The CDR3 here is CASRPRGSATDTQYF.

The rearrangement uses TRBV27 and TRBJ2-1; the D call of TRBD2 rests on TCRdb alone, since no DNA is present to check it. The CDR3 runs 15 residues. Germline V CDR1 and CDR2: MNHEY, SMNVEV (reference sequence). CDR3 sequence reads: CASSFPGGGPKEQFF.

This chain links TRBV12-3 or TRBV12-4 with TRBJ1-6; the D call of TRBD1 rests on TCRdb alone, since no DNA is present to check it. The CDR3 covers 15 residues. This chain's CDR3 is CASSFRGRGPSPLHF.

V and J are TRBV10-2 and TRBJ2-1. The CDR3 contains 13 residues. The germline V gene encodes CDR1 WSHSY and CDR2 SAAADI. CDR3 loop: CASNRGTYNEQFF.

V gene TRBV28 combines with J gene TRBJ2-5. CDR1 and CDR2 from the germline V gene are MDHEN and SYDVKM. This CDR3 has 12 amino acids. The CDR3 loop reads CASSWKQETQYF. Full variable domain (rest looked up from reference TRBV28 and TRBJ2-5): DVKVTQSSRYLVKRTGEKVFLECVQDMDHENMFWYRQDPGLGLRLIYFSYDVKMKEKGDIPEGYSVSREKKERFSLILESASTNQTSMYLCASSWKQETQYFGPGTRLLVL.

The chain links TRBV7-9 to TRBJ1-2; TCRdb reports TRBD1, a call that lacks DNA to check it against. The germline V gene has CDR1 SEHNR and CDR2 FQNEAQ (reference sequence). The CDR3 length is 13 residues. The CDR3: CASSEDGDYGYTF.

This CDR3 is CASRKVGGELFF. The V and J genes are TRBV6-6 and TRBJ2-2. The CDR3 consists of 12 residues. Germline-derived CDR1 and CDR2 are MNHNY and SVGAGI (reference sequence).